This T cell receptor (beta chain) was obtained from a study of OX40 agonist ivuxolimab in advanced cancers. Assay used: immunoSEQ multiplex PCR; TCRdb lists only in-frame clones, some missing. The sample carries about 79,000 clones, more than 85% recorded once. Trimming cost V 2 bases and J 5 bases; bases outside gene matches: 11. The germline gives CDR1 KGHSH, CDR2 LQKENI. The CDR3 extends over 16 amino acids. This receptor was identified in an adult with an advanced solid tumor such as melanoma, head and neck, liver or kidney cancer. Sample: CD4+ or CD8+ T cells sorted from blood, taken in a trial of the OX40 agonist ivuxolimab. V usage is TRBV18 and J usage is TRBJ1-1; 7 bases align to TRBD1. This chain's CDR3 is CASSPTRTGGQTEAFF. The CDR3 DNA reads TGTGCCAGCTCACCAACTAGGACAGGAGGGCAAACTGAAGCTTTCTTT.